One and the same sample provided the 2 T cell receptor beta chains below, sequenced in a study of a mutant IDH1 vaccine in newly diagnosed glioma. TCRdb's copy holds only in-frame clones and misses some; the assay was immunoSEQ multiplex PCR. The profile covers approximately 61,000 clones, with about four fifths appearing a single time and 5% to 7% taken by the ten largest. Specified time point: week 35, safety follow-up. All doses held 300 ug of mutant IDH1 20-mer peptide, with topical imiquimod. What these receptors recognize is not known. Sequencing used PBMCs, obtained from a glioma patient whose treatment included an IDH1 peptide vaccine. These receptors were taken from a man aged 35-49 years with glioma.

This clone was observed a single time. The CDR3 region is CASSRAGGANVLTF. Here the CDR3 DNA reads TGTGCCAGCAGCCGTGCGGGTGGGGCCAACGTCCTGACTTTC. The chain carries TRBV13 and TRBJ2-6; D is perhaps TRBD2 (5 bases). The CDR3 sequence is 14 residues long. V was cut by 5 bases and J by 3 bases, with 8 bases left in between. Germline V gene lookup returns CDR1 PRHDT and CDR2 FYEKMQ (reference sequence).

CDR3 protein: CAISESETQYF. The CDR3 nucleotides are TGTGCCATCAGTGAGTCGGAGACCCAGTACTTC. The chain joins TRBV10-3 to TRBJ2-5; no firm D call. From germline, CDR1 is ENHRY and CDR2 SYGVKD. The length of the CDR3 is 11 residues. Deletions cut 0 bases from V and 5 bases from J, with 1 base between.